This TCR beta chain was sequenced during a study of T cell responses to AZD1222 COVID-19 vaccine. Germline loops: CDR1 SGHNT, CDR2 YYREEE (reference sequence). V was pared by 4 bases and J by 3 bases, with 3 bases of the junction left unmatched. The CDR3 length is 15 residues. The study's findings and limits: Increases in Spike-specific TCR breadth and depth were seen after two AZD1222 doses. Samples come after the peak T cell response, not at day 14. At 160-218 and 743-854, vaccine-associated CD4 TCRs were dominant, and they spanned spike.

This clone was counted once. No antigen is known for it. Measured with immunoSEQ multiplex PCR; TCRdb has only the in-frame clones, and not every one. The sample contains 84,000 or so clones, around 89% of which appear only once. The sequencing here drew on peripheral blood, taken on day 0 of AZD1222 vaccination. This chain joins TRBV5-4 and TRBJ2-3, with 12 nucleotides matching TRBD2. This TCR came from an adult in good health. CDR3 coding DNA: TGTGCCAGCAGCCCAGGACTAGCGGGAACAGATACGCAGTATTTT. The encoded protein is CASSPGLAGTDTQYF. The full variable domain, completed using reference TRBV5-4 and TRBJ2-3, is ETGVTQSPTHLIKTRGQQVTLRCSSQSGHNTVSWYQQALGQGPQFIFQYYREEENGRGNFPPRFSGLQFPNYSSELNVNALELDDSALYLCASSPGLAGTDTQYFGPGTRLTVL.